In this sample, the clone carrying this T cell receptor (beta chain) turned up once. No antigen is known for it. The data were taken from a study of cytomegalovirus exposure and HLA in healthy donors. Points from the study as a whole: In a later analysis, V- and J-gene trimming of beta chains associated with a DCLRE1C missense variant, replicated independently.

PCR used 60 Vbeta primers and 13 Jbeta primers. Method: immunoSEQ multiplex PCR; TCRdb's copy keeps in-frame clones and lacks some. In the table there are about 98,000 clones, roughly 70% of which are singletons. The J segment lost 6 bases and the V segment lost 2 bases, leaving 8 bases of the junction unmatched. Germline V lookup: CDR1 SGHTA, CDR2 FQGTGA. This CDR3 is 17 amino acids long. This chain connects TRBV7-3 to TRBJ2-2; 11 nucleotides match TRBD1. This TCR was recovered from a male donor in good health and CMV-seronegative. Input material: PBMCs. The CDR3 region has the DNA TGTGCCAGCAGCTTATGGGGACAGGGGGTGAAAGCCGGGGAGCTGTTTTTT. Translated: CASSLWGQGVKAGELFF.